A single sample gave rise to the 23 T cell receptor beta chains below, sequenced in a study of T cell responses to AZD1222 COVID-19 vaccine. TCRdb's copy holds only in-frame clones and misses some; the assay was immunoSEQ multiplex PCR. The table has 110,000 to 150,000 clones, 93% seen once. Sequenced material: peripheral blood, taken on day 0 of AZD1222 vaccination. The origin of the receptors is an adult in good health.

The genes are TRBV6-5 and TRBJ2-7; 10 bases line up with TRBD1. The CDR3 runs 15 residues. Germline V CDR1 and CDR2: MNHEY, SVGAGI. V lost 8 bases and J lost 5; bases outside the gene matches: 12. Here the CDR3 DNA reads TGTGCCAGCCGGACAGGGGGAAGCTCTGGAGACGAGCAGTACTTC. It yields the protein CASRTGGSSGDEQYF.

About this clone: The germline gene is not matched at one end of the junction; a read error may be the cause. The chain couples TRBV5-1 to TRBJ2-7, with 10 positions matching TRBD1. CDR3 length: 14 amino acids. Germline V gives CDR1 SGHRS, CDR2 YFSETQ. The CDR3 sequence: CASSSEATGGRQHF. CDR3 DNA sequence: TGCGCCAGCAGCTCCGAAGCGACAGGGGGCCGGCAGCACTTC.

The chain couples TRBV5-8 to TRBJ2-1; 10 bases are a match to TRBD2. V trimming: 4 bases; J trimming: 7 bases; junction bases outside the gene matches: 17. The CDR3 sequence is 18 residues long. In germline, CDR1 is SGHTS, CDR2 YDEGEE. CDR3 nucleotides: TGTGCCAGCAGCCTAGGGGTAGCGGGAGGTCCTCAGGGAAATGAGCAGTTCTTC. This translates into CASSLGVAGGPQGNEQFF. The whole variable domain, remainder taken from reference TRBV5-8 and TRBJ2-1, is EAGVTQSPTHLIKTRGQQATLRCSPISGHTSVYWYQQALGLGLQFLLWYDEGEERNRGNFPPRFSGRQFPNYSSELNVNALELEDSALYLCASSLGVAGGPQGNEQFFGPGTRLTVL.

The chain carries TRBV2 and TRBJ1-2, with 7 bases matching TRBD1. Per the germline V gene, CDR1 is SNHLY and CDR2 is FYNNEI. The CDR3 runs 15 residues. The trim removed 3 bases at V and 6 bases at J, leaving 10 bases unmatched. The CDR3 DNA is TGTGCCAGCAGTGACACAGGGGCAGTGCTCCATGGCTACACCTTC. Translating it yields CASSDTGAVLHGYTF.

V usage is TRBV7-8 and J usage is TRBJ1-2; 9 bases are shared with TRBD1. Per the germline V gene, CDR1 is SGHVS and CDR2 is FQNEAQ. This CDR3 is 16 amino acids long. With 1 base clipped from V and 4 bases from J, the junction kept 7 bases outside the gene matches. CDR3 nucleotide sequence: TGTGCCAGCAGCTTAGGTCTGGGACAGGGTACCTATGGCTACACCTTC. Its protein is CASSLGLGQGTYGYTF.

The genes are TRBV6-5 and TRBJ1-3; perhaps TRBD1 as D (5 bases). CDR3 size: 15 residues. The V and J ends lost 3 bases and 0 bases respectively, with 9 bases between them. CDR1 is MNHEY and CDR2 is SVGAGI in the germline V gene. DNA of the CDR3: TGTGCCAGCAGTTATGGACACAACTCTGGAAACACCATATATTTT. This gives the protein CASSYGHNSGNTIYF.

This sequence joins TRBV5-1 and TRBJ2-7; 11 positions match TRBD2. V lost 1 base and J lost 6; bases outside the gene matches: 9. Germline V gene lookup returns CDR1 SGHRS and CDR2 YFSETQ. The CDR3 extends over 16 amino acids. CDR3 DNA: TGCGCCAGCAGCTTGACTAGCGGGAGAGTTGGCCCCGAGCAGTACTTC. Translated: CASSLTSGRVGPEQYF. The variable domain in full, with the rest retrieved from reference TRBV5-1 and TRBJ2-7, is KAGVTQTPRYLIKTRGQQVTLSCSPISGHRSVSWYQQTPGQGLQFLFEYFSETQRNKGNFPGRFSGRQFSNSRSEMNVSTLELGDSALYLCASSLTSGRVGPEQYFGPGTRLTVT.

The chain has TRBV11-1 and TRBJ1-5; D remains ambiguous. Trimming took 0 bases from V and 6 from J, leaving 6 bases between them. The CDR3 covers 13 residues. Germline V gene lookup returns CDR1 SGHAT and CDR2 FQDESV (reference sequence). The CDR3 region has the DNA TGTGCCAGCAGCTTAGCGGACGGTCAGCCCCAGCATTTT. Translated: CASSLADGQPQHF.

The chain combines TRBV4-1 with TRBJ1-6; no definite D call. The CDR3 totals 13 residues. V lost 1 base, J lost 8 bases, and 6 bases lay in between. Germline CDR1 and CDR2: MGHRA and YSYEKL. The CDR3 sequence: CASSQVVDSPLHF. As DNA, the CDR3 is TGCGCCAGCAGCCAAGTTGTCGATTCACCCCTCCACTTT.

The chain couples TRBV4-1 to TRBJ2-7, with a possible D match to TRBD1 (6 bases). Trimming removed 0 bases at V and 4 bases at J, with 16 bases between. Germline V gives CDR1 MGHRA, CDR2 YSYEKL. The CDR3 covers 16 residues. The CDR3 region is CASSQESHREYYEQYF. The CDR3 DNA sequence: TGCGCCAGCAGCCAAGAATCCCACAGGGAATATTACGAGCAGTACTTC.

The CDR3 nucleotides read TGTGCCTTCGGGAACAATGAGCAGTTCTTC. It encodes CAFGNNEQFF. V usage is TRBV30 and J usage is TRBJ2-1; TRBD2 is a possible D gene (5 bases). V dropped 7 bases and J dropped 5 bases, with 6 bases sitting between them. This CDR3 has 10 residues. Germline V CDR1 and CDR2: GTSNPN, SVGIG (reference sequence).

V and J are TRBV19 and TRBJ2-2; tentative D call: TRBD1 (5 bases). CDR3 size: 13 residues. Looked up from germline, CDR1 is LNHDA and CDR2 is SQIVND (reference sequence). The ends were cut back, 5 bases at V and 5 bases at J, with 9 bases in the middle. Written as DNA, the CDR3 is TGTGCCAGTAGTCAGGGTTGGACCGGGGAGCTGTTTTTT. It yields the protein CASSQGWTGELFF.

V usage is TRBV30 and J usage is TRBJ1-2, with D possibly TRBD1 on 6 matching bases. V was pared by 3 bases and J by 2 bases, with 10 bases between. The CDR3 spans 13 residues. In germline, CDR1 is GTSNPN, CDR2 SVGIG (reference sequence). The CDR3 DNA reads TGTGCCTGGAGCCAGCAGGGGAACTATGGCTACACCTTC. Translated: CAWSQQGNYGYTF.

The rearrangement joins TRBV10-3 to TRBJ2-5, with 8 bases matching TRBD1. The CDR3 is 17 amino acids. V shed 0 bases and J 2 bases; nucleotides not matched to a gene: 8. The V gene's germline CDR1 is ENHRY and CDR2 SYGVKD. The CDR3 region is CAISESLGTGGQETQYF. For the CDR3, the DNA is TGTGCCATCAGTGAGTCGCTGGGTACAGGGGGTCAAGAGACCCAGTACTTC.

The chain links TRBV7-2 to TRBJ1-1, with a possible D match to TRBD1 (5 bases). V gave up 2 bases and J gave up 7 bases, with 17 bases separating them. CDR1 is SGHTA and CDR2 is FQGNSA in the germline V gene. The CDR3 consists of 15 residues. CDR3 in DNA: TGTGCCAGCAGCTTATCGGGACTGCGGGTGATTGAAGCTTTCTTT. Protein: CASSLSGLRVIEAFF.

The chain is built from TRBV5-5 and TRBJ2-7; D gene unclear. V shed 1 base and J shed 3 bases, with 2 bases lying between them. The CDR3 is made up of 11 amino acids. CDR1 is SGHKS, CDR2 YYEKEE, per germline (reference sequence). In DNA, the CDR3 is TGTGCCAGCAGCTTGTTCTACGAGCAGTACTTC. Protein product: CASSLFYEQYF.

The chain links TRBV11-2 to TRBJ2-7; tentatively, D is TRBD2 (6 bases). The CDR3 length is 15 residues. Between the trimmed V and J ends, which lost 5 bases and 6 bases, there was a span of 20 bases. In germline, CDR1 is SGHAT, CDR2 FQNNGV. CDR3 residues: CASSPGGLVPPEQYF. CDR3 DNA: TGTGCCAGCAGCCCCGGGGGTTTAGTTCCCCCCGAGCAGTACTTC.

Of note for this clone: Germline and junction disagree at one end, which may indicate a read error. V is TRBV11-2 and J is TRBJ2-5; 7 bases agree with TRBD2. The CDR3 runs 14 residues. Germline V gene lookup returns CDR1 SGHAT and CDR2 FQNNGV. In DNA, the CDR3 is TGTGCCAGCAGCTTAGGCCTGACTAGCTCGACTCCCGACTTC. This sequence encodes CASSLGLTSSTPDF.

The rearrangement joins TRBV7-9 to TRBJ2-3; 9 positions match TRBD2. This CDR3 spans 14 amino acids. With 3 bases clipped from V and 6 bases from J, the junction kept 4 bases outside the gene matches. The germline V gene has CDR1 SEHNR and CDR2 FQNEAQ (reference sequence). Written as DNA, the CDR3 is TGTGCCAGCAGCTTTAGCGGGAGTACGGATACGCAGTATTTT. Translation gives CASSFSGSTDTQYF.

This chain connects TRBV5-1 to TRBJ2-7; 14 positions match TRBD2. Trimming cost V 5 bases and J 4 bases; bases outside gene matches: 5. This CDR3 has 15 amino acids. CDR1 and CDR2 from the germline V gene are SGHRS and YFSETQ. For the CDR3, the DNA is TGCGCCAGCAGACAAGGGACTAGCGGGAGTTACGAGCAGTACTTC. Amino acids: CASRQGTSGSYEQYF.

The chain carries TRBV30 and TRBJ1-4; a possible D gene is TRBD1 (5 bases). Deletions cut 2 bases from V and 4 bases from J, with 20 bases between. The CDR3 is made up of 17 amino acids. Germline CDR1 reads GTSNPN; CDR2 reads SVGIG (reference sequence). The chain's CDR3 is CAWSKVSRIRGNEKLFF. The CDR3 bases are TGTGCCTGGAGTAAGGTTTCGCGTATTAGGGGTAATGAAAAACTGTTTTTT.

The chain has TRBV2 and TRBJ2-3, with no clear D. Germline values: CDR1 SNHLY, CDR2 FYNNEI. V was clipped by 4 bases and J by 4 bases, with 9 bases between them. This CDR3 comprises 13 residues. CDR3 loop: CASSVSPADTQYF. The CDR3 nucleotides are TGTGCCAGCAGTGTTTCTCCGGCAGATACGCAGTATTTT.

This sequence joins TRBV5-1 and TRBJ1-2, with D possibly TRBD1 on 6 matching bases. The CDR3 spans 13 residues. Germline lookup yields CDR1 SGHRS and CDR2 YFSETQ. The V end lost 0 bases, the J end lost 8 bases, and 11 bases lay between the germline ends. The CDR3 sequence: CASSLAGAGGYTF. Written as DNA, the CDR3 is TGCGCCAGCAGCTTGGCAGGGGCCGGCGGCTACACCTTC.